The present TCR beta chain was sequenced within a study of cytomegalovirus exposure and HLA in healthy donors. There are 14 residues in the CDR3. The V gene's germline CDR1 is GTSNPN and CDR2 SVGIG (reference sequence). Trimming took off 2 bases at V and 1 base at J, with 11 bases between the two ends. Primers: 60 Vbeta forward and 13 Jbeta reverse. The data were produced by immunoSEQ multiplex PCR, yet TCRdb's version contains in-frame clones alone and is incomplete. Its table lists 56,000 or so clones. This chain links TRBV30 with TRBJ1-1; a weak D match, TRBD1 (6 bases). This sequence originates from a female donor in good health and CMV-seronegative. Sequenced: PBMCs. CDR3 residues: CAWSFDRWNTEAFF. The DNA of the CDR3 is TGTGCCTGGAGTTTTGACAGGTGGAACACTGAAGCTTTCTTT.